Reported below is one T cell receptor (beta chain). Antigen: not known. The PCR made use of 60 Vbeta and 13 Jbeta primers. Clones were read by immunoSEQ multiplex PCR, and TCRdb kept only the in-frame ones, dropping some. The sample lists about 160,000 clones; roughly 75% were seen once. Germline CDR1 reads SGHTA; CDR2 reads FQGNSA. Trimming at V came to 2 bases and at J to 4 bases, leaving 4 bases not matched to a gene. The CDR3 covers 15 residues. This sample is part of a study of cytomegalovirus exposure and HLA in healthy donors. General study results and limits: A later analysis showed HLA-associated TCR beta chains outstripping equally common others in clonal expansion.

The sequenced material came from PBMCs. V and J are TRBV7-2 and TRBJ1-5; 8 bases are shared with TRBD1. This clonotype was sampled from a female donor in good health and CMV-seronegative. CDR3 bases: TGTGCCAGCAGCTTATCCCGGGACAGGAATCAGCCCCAGCATTTT. The encoded protein is CASSLSRDRNQPQHF.